This TCR beta chain stems from a study of T cells in Graves' hyperthyroidism and ophthalmopathy. Study outcomes and limitations: The model foresaw ophthalmopathy a median roughly 6 months prior to onset.

This clonotype was counted ten times or more. Its antigen is as yet unknown. Germline CDR1 MNHNS, CDR2 SASEGT. This CDR3 is built from 17 residues. Between the trimmed V and J ends, which lost 0 bases and 0 bases, there was a span of 12 bases. TCR beta CDR3 region amplification was performed from RNA transcripts. An initial round of RT-PCR targeting the TCR CDR3 relied on the HTBI primer set. One entry per CDR3 protein, called by TCRdb with MiXCR from the multiplex PCR reads. The repertoire holds approximately 610,000 distinct CDR3 sequences, under 15% seen once, with around 4% in the top ten. The genes are TRBV6-1 and TRBJ1-3; no clear D gene. This TCR was recovered from a woman between 40 and 55 years old with Graves' ophthalmopathy. Source material: blood. The DNA for the CDR3 is TGTGCCAGCAGTGAAGCGCTGGGAGGAATCTCTGGAAACACCATATATTTT. Translated: CASSEALGGISGNTIYF.